The 4 T cell receptor beta chains given below trace back to one sample, sequenced in a study of shared clonotypes between healthy human individuals. TCRdb's table, derived via immunoSEQ multiplex PCR, lists solely in-frame clones and lacks some. Of 1,400,000 or so clones in the sample, 97% to 99% were seen once. Sequenced sample: naive CD4+ T cells sorted from blood. Subset denoted: CD45RA+ positively selected. The receptor set was obtained from a young man in good health.

This chain connects TRBV9 to TRBJ2-3; 12 bases fit TRBD2. The V gene end was trimmed by 3 bases and the J gene end by 0 bases; junction bases not matched to a gene: 5. The V gene's germline CDR1 is SGDLS and CDR2 YYNGEE. The CDR3 is made up of 17 amino acids. The CDR3 region is CASSARLAGASTDTQYF. CDR3 in DNA: TGTGCCAGCAGCGCCAGACTAGCGGGAGCTAGCACAGATACGCAGTATTTT.

DNA of the CDR3: TGTGCCAGCAGTGAAGCGCTTCGGCTCTACGAGCAGTACTTC. Protein product: CASSEALRLYEQYF. J is TRBJ2-7 and V is TRBV2; D is uncertain. Trimming left V 0 bases short and J 3 bases short, with 9 bases between. The CDR3 has 14 residues. Germline CDR1 and CDR2: SNHLY and FYNNEI.

V and J are TRBV18 and TRBJ2-3, with a possible D match to TRBD1 (5 bases). CDR1 KGHSH and CDR2 LQKENI come from the germline V gene. Trimming took 2 bases from V and 0 from J, leaving 12 bases between them. CDR3 length equals 16 residues. As DNA, the CDR3 is TGTGCCAGCTCACCAGCAGGGTTCCCTAGCACAGATACGCAGTATTTT. Its protein is CASSPAGFPSTDTQYF.

The gene calls are TRBV7-3 and TRBJ2-3; no firm D call. Germline V gene lookup returns CDR1 SGHTA and CDR2 FQGTGA. V lost 5 bases, J lost 5 bases, and 11 bases lay in between. The CDR3 length is 13 residues. CDR3 in DNA: TGTGCCAGCAGCGTCCAGCATCAAGATACGCAGTATTTT. Translating it yields CASSVQHQDTQYF.